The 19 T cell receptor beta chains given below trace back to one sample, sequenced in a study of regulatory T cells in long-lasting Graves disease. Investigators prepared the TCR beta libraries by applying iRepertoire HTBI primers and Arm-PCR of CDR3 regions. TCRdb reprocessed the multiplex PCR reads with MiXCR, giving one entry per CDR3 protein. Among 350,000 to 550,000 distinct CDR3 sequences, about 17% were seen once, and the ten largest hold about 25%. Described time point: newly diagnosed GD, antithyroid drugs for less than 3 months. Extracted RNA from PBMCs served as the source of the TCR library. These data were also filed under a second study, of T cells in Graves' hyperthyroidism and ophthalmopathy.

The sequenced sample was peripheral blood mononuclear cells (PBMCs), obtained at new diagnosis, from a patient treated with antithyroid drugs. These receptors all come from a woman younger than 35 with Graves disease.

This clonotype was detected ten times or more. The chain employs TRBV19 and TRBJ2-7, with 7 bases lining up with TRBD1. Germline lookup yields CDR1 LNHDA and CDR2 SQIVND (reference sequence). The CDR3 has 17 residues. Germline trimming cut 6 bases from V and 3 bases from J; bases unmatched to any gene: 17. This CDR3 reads CASSEGTARPPFYEQYF. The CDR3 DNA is TGTGCCAGTAGCGAAGGGACAGCTCGACCCCCATTCTACGAGCAGTACTTC.

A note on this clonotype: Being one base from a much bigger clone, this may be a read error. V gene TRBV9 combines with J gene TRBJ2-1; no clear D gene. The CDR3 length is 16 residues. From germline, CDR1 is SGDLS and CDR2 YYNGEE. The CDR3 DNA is TGTGCCAGCGGCGTTCGCGGTCAAAGCTCCTACAATGAGCAGTTCTTC. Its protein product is CASGVRGQSSYNEQFF.

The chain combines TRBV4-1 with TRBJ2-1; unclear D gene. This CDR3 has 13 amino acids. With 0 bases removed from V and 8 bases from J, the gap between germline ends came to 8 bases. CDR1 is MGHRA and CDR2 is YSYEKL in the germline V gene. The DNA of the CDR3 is TGCGCCAGCAGCCAAGACCCGAAGGATGAGCAGTTCTTC. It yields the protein CASSQDPKDEQFF.

The CDR3 nucleotides read TGCGCCAGCAGCTACGGACTAGCGCCTAAAAACGAGCAGTACTTC. Protein sequence: CASSYGLAPKNEQYF. The J gene is TRBJ2-7, the V gene TRBV5-1; 9 nucleotides match TRBD2. The V gene end was trimmed by 3 bases and the J gene end by 5 bases; junction bases not matched to a gene: 9. CDR3 length equals 15 residues. Germline assignment: CDR1 SGHRS and CDR2 YFSETQ.

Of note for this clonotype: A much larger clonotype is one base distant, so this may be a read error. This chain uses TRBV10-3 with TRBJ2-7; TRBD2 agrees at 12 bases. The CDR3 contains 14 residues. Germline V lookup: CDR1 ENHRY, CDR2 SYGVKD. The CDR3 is CVIQLAGGPYEQYF. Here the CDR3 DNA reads TGTGTCATTCAACTAGCGGGAGGCCCCTACGAGCAGTACTTC.

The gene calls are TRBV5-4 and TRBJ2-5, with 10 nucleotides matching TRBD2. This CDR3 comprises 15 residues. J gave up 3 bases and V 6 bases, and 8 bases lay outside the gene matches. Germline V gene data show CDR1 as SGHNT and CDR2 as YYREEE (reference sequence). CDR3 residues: CASTSTSGPEETQYF. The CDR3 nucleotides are TGTGCCAGCACCTCGACTAGCGGGCCAGAAGAGACCCAGTACTTC.

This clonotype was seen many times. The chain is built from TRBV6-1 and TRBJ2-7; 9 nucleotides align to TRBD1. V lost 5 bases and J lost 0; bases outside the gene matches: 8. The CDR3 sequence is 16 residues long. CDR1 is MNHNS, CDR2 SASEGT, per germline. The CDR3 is CASSFTGTGSSYEQYF. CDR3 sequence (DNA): TGTGCCAGCAGTTTTACCGGGACAGGGAGCTCCTACGAGCAGTACTTC.

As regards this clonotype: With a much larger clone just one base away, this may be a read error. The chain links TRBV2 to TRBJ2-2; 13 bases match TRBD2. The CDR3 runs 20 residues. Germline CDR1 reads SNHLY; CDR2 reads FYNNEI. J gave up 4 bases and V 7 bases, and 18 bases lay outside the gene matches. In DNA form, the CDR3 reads TGTGCCAGCAATTTAGCGCGGTGGACTAGCGGGAGCGTCGGCACCGGGGAGCTGTTTTTT. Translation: CASNLARWTSGSVGTGELFF.

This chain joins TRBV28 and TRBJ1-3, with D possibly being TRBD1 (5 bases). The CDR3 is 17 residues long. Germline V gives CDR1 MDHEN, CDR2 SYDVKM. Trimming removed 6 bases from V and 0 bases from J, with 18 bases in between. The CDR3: CASRLRETAPSGNTIYF. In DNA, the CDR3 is TGTGCCAGCAGGTTACGCGAGACAGCCCCCTCTGGAAACACCATATATTTT.

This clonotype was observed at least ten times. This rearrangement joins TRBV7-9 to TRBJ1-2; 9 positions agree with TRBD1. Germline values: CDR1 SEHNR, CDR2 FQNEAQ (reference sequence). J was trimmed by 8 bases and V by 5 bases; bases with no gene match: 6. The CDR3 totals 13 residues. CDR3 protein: CASSLDRGSGYTF. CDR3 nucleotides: TGTGCCAGCAGCCTAGACAGGGGGTCGGGCTACACCTTC.

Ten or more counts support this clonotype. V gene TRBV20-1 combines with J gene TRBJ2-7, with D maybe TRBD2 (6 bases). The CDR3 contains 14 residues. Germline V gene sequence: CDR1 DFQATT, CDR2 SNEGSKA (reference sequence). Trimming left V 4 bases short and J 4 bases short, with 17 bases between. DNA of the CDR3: TGCAGTGCTATCACCTCCGGGAGTCGGTACGAGCAGTACTTC. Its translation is CSAITSGSRYEQYF.

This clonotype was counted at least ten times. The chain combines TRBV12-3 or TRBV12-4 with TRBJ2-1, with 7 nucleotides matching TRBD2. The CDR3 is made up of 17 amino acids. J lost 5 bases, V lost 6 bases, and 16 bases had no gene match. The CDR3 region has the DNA TGTGCCAGCAGACCGCGAGCAGCGGGGAGGCACGACAATGAGCAGTTCTTC. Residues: CASRPRAAGRHDNEQFF.

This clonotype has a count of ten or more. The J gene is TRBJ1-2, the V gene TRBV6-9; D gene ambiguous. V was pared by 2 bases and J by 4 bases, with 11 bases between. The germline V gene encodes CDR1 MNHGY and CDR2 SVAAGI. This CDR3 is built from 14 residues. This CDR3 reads CASSYGPLGYGYTF. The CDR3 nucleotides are TGTGCCAGCAGTTATGGGCCCCTCGGCTATGGCTACACCTTC.

The CDR3 here is CASSPGQGSVVDTQYF. Here the CDR3 DNA reads TGTGCCAGCAGCCCAGGACAGGGTTCGGTGGTGGATACGCAGTATTTT. V and J are TRBV7-3 and TRBJ2-3; 8 bases agree with TRBD1. The CDR3 runs to 16 residues. Germline V lookup: CDR1 SGHTA, CDR2 FQGTGA. Unmatched junction bases numbered 13, after V lost 5 bases and J lost 6 bases.

CDR3 in DNA: TGTGCCAGCAGTTACCAGGGGTTAGGGGCCAACGTCCTGACTTTC. It codes for CASSYQGLGANVLTF. The V call is TRBV6-2 or TRBV6-3, the J call TRBJ2-6; D possibly corresponds to TRBD1 (6 bases). The CDR3 is 15 amino acids. Trimming took 2 bases from V and 4 from J, leaving 9 bases between them. Germline V gene sequence: CDR1 MNHEY, CDR2 SVGEGT.

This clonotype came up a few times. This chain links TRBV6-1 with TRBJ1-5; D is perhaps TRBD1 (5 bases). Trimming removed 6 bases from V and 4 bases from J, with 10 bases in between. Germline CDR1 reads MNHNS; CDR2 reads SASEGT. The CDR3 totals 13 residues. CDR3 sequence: CASRAGTNQPQHF. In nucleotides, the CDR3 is TGTGCCAGCAGGGCCGGGACGAATCAGCCCCAGCATTTT.

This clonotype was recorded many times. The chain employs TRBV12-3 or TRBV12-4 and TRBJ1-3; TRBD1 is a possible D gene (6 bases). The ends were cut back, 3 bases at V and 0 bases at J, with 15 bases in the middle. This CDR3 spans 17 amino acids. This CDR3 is CASSFGLTGRSGNTIYF. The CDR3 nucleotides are TGTGCCAGCAGTTTCGGCCTGACAGGCCGCTCTGGAAACACCATATATTTT.

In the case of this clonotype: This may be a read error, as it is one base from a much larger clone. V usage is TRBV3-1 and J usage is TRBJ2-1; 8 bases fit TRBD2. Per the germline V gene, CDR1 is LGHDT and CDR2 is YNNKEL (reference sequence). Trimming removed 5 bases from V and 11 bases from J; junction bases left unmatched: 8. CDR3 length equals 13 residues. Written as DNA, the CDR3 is TGTGCCAGCAGCGGAATAGCGGGAAATCAGCAGTTCTTC. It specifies CASSGIAGNQQFF.

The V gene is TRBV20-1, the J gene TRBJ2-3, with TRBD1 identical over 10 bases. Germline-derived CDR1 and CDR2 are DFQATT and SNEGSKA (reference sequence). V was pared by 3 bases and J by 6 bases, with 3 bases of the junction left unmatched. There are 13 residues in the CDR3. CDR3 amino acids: CSASGDRGDTQYF. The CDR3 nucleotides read TGCAGTGCTAGTGGGGACAGGGGCGATACGCAGTATTTT.